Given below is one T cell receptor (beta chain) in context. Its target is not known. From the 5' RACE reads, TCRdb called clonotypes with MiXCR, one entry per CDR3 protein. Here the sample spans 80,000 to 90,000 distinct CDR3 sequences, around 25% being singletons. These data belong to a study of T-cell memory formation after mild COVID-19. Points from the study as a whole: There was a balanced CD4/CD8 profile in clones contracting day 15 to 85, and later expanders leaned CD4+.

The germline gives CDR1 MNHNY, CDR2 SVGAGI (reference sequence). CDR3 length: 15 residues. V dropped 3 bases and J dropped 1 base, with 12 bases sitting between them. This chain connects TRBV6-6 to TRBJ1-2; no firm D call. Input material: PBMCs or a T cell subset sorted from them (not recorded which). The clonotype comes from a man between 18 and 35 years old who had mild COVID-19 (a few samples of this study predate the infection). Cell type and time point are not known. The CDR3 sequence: CASSYSPTVNYGYTF. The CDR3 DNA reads TGTGCCAGCAGTTATAGTCCCACAGTTAACTATGGCTACACCTTC.